This T cell receptor beta chain was sequenced in a study of blood T cell repertoires in COVID-19. Turning to the study itself: The United States, Italy and Spain provided the acute and convalescent COVID-19 samples. T cells, B-cell-depleted T cells, or PBMCs supplied cDNA or gDNA.

Germline CDR1 and CDR2: PRHDT and FYEKMQ (reference sequence). The CDR3 is 13 amino acids. V lost 0 bases and J lost 12, with 15 bases in between. In the authors' workflow: Reference gene primers were amplified, and this amplification served to estimate nucleated cell counts. Assay used: immunoSEQ multiplex PCR; TCRdb lists only in-frame clones, some missing. V, J and clone size were drawn from that table, and D and trimming were deduced from the DNA. The table has about 170,000 clones, 85% to 95% seen once; the top ten hold about 0.54%. The TCR originated in a man aged 45-65 years with acute or convalescent COVID-19. Sequencing used peripheral blood. The chain is built from TRBV13 and TRBJ2-7, with D perhaps TRBD1 (7 bases). CDR3 sequence: CASSLGRRDRRYF. The CDR3 DNA sequence: TGTGCCAGCAGCTTAGGGAGGCGGGACAGAAGGTACTTC.